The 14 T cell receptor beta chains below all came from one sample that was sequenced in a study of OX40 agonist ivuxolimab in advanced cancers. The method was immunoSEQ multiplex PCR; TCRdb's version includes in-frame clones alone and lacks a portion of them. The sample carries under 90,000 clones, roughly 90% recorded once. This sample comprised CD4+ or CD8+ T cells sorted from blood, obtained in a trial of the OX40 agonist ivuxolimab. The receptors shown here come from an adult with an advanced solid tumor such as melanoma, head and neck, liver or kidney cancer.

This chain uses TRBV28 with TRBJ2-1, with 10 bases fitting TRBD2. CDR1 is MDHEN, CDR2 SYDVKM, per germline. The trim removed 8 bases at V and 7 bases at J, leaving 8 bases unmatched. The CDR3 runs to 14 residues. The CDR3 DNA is TGTGCCAGCCAAAGCGGGACTAGCGTTAATGAGCAGTTCTTC. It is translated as CASQSGTSVNEQFF.

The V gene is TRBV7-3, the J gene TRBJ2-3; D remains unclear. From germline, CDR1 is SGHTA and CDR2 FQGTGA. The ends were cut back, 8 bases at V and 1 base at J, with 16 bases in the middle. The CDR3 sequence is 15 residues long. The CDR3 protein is CASSLTERGTDTQYF. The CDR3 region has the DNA TGTGCCAGCTCCTTAACGGAGAGAGGCACAGATACGCAGTATTTT.

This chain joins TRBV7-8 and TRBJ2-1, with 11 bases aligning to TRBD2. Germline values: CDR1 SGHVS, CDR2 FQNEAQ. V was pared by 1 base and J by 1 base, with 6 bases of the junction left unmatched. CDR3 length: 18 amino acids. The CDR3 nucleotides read TGTGCCAGCAGCTTAGAACTAGCGGGAGTCTTTTCCTACAATGAGCAGTTCTTC. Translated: CASSLELAGVFSYNEQFF.

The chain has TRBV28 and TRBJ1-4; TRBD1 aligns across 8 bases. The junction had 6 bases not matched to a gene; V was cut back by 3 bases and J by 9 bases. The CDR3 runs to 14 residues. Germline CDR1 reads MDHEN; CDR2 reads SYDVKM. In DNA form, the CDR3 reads TGTGCCAGCAGTTTTAGGACAGGGAACAAAAAACTGTTTTTT. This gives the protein CASSFRTGNKKLFF. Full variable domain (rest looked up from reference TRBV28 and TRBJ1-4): DVKVTQSSRYLVKRTGEKVFLECVQDMDHENMFWYRQDPGLGLRLIYFSYDVKMKEKGDIPEGYSVSREKKERFSLILESASTNQTSMYLCASSFRTGNKKLFFGSGTQLSVL.

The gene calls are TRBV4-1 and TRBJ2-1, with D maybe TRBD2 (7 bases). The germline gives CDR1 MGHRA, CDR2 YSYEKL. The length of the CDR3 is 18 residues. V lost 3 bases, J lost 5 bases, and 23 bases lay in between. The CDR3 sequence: CASSHRQEGLLGDNEQFF. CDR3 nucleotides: TGCGCCAGCAGCCATAGACAGGAGGGACTACTAGGGGACAATGAGCAGTTCTTC.

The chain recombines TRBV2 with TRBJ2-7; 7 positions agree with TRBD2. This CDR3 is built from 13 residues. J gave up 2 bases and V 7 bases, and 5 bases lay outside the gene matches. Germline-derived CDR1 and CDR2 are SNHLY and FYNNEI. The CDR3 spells CASTRTRTYEQYF. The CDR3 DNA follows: TGTGCCAGCACCAGGACTAGGACCTACGAGCAGTACTTC.

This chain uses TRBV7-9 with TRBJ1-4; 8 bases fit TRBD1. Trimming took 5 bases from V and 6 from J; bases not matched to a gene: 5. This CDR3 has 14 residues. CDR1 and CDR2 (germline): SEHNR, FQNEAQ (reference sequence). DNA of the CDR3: TGTGCCAGCAGCATCAGGGGGCTGGATGAAAAACTGTTTTTT. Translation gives CASSIRGLDEKLFF.

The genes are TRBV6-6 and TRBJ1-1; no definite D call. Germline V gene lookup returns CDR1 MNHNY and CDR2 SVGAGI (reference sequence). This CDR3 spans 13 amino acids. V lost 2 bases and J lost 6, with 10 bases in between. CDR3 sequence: CASSYGGGPEAFF. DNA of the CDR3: TGTGCCAGCAGTTACGGCGGTGGACCTGAAGCTTTCTTT.

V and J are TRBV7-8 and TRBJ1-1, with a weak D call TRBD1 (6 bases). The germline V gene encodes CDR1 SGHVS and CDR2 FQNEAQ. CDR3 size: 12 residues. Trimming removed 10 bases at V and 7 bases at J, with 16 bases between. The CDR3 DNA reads TGTGCCACGCGGACAGCAGCAGATGAAGCTTTCTTT. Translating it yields CATRTAADEAFF.

CDR3 sequence reads: CASSLRTGGYEQYF. In DNA form, the CDR3 reads TGCGCCAGCAGCCTTCGGACAGGGGGCTACGAGCAGTACTTC. This sequence joins TRBV4-1 and TRBJ2-7; 10 bases fit TRBD1. V lost 4 bases and J lost 3; bases outside the gene matches: 3. There are 14 residues in the CDR3. Germline V gives CDR1 MGHRA, CDR2 YSYEKL.

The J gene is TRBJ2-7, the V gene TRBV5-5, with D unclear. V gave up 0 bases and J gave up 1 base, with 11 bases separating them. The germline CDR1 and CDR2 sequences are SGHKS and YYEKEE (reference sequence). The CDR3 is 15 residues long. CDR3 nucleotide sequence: TGTGCCAGCAGCTTGGGACCGTCAAAGTCCTACGAGCAGTACTTC. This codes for CASSLGPSKSYEQYF.

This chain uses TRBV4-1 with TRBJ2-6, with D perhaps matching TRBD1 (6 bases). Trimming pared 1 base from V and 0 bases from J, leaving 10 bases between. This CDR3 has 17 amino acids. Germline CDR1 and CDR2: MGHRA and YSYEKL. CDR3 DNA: TGCGCCAGCAGCCAAGCACAGGGTGCCTCTGGGGCCAACGTCCTGACTTTC. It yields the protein CASSQAQGASGANVLTF.

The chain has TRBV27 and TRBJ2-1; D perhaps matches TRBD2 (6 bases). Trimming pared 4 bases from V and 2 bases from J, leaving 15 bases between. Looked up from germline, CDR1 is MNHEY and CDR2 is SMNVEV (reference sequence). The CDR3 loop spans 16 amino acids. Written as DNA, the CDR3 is TGTGCCAGCAGTTCGGGAGCCGGAAGGGCCTACAATGAGCAGTTCTTC. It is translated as CASSSGAGRAYNEQFF.

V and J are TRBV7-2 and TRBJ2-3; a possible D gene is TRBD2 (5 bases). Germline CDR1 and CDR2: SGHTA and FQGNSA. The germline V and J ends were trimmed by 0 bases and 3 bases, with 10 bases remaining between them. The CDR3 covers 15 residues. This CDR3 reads CASSLAVLATDTQYF. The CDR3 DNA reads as TGTGCCAGCAGCTTAGCGGTGCTAGCTACAGATACGCAGTATTTT.